This entry lists 14 T cell receptor beta chains sequenced from one sample in a study of cytomegalovirus exposure and HLA in healthy donors. With 60 Vbeta and 13 Jbeta primers, the PCR was carried out. Sequencing was performed with immunoSEQ multiplex PCR; in TCRdb, only in-frame clones are kept and a portion is missing. The sample holds about 180,000 clones; 77% are singletons and the top ten take roughly 1.4%. The sequencing input was PBMCs. These receptor sequences come from a woman aged 25 to 39 in good health and CMV-seropositive.

V gene TRBV30 combines with J gene TRBJ2-2; a weak D match, TRBD2 (6 bases). This CDR3 spans 16 amino acids. V was trimmed by 3 bases and J by 7 bases, leaving 21 bases between them. From germline, CDR1 is GTSNPN and CDR2 SVGIG (reference sequence). The CDR3 sequence is CAWRSGVTGVGGELFF. The CDR3 coding sequence is TGTGCCTGGAGGTCCGGGGTGACGGGAGTAGGCGGGGAGCTGTTTTTT.

The CDR3 protein is CAISEGSSYEQYF. As DNA, the CDR3 is TGTGCCATCAGTGAGGGCAGTTCCTACGAGCAGTACTTC. V and J are TRBV10-3 and TRBJ2-7; D is undetermined. CDR1 is ENHRY and CDR2 is SYGVKD in the germline V gene. With 2 bases removed from V and 1 base from J, the gap between germline ends came to 6 bases. The CDR3 runs 13 residues.

This rearrangement joins TRBV9 to TRBJ2-5; 7 nucleotides match TRBD1. The V gene's germline CDR1 is SGDLS and CDR2 YYNGEE. The length of the CDR3 is 14 residues. V shed 8 bases, J shed 2 bases, and the junction held 9 bases outside the gene matches. DNA for the CDR3: TGTGCCAGTGCGCAGGGGGTTGGACAAGAGACCCAGTACTTC. It translates to CASAQGVGQETQYF. Looking up the rest from reference TRBV9 and TRBJ2-5 gives the full variable domain: DSGVTQTPKHLITATGQRVTLRCSPRSGDLSVYWYQQSLDQGLQFLIQYYNGEERAKGNILERFSAQQFPDLHSELNLSSLELGDSALYFCASAQGVGQETQYFGPGTRLLVL.

The chain recombines TRBV27 with TRBJ2-7, with 8 bases identical to TRBD2. The CDR3 is 15 residues long. Germline-derived CDR1 and CDR2 are MNHEY and SMNVEV (reference sequence). V lost 3 bases, J lost 0 bases, and 4 bases stayed unmatched. The CDR3 DNA reads TGTGCCAGCAGTTTGGGCAGCGGGAGCTCCTACGAGCAGTACTTC. It is translated as CASSLGSGSSYEQYF.

This clone was detected only once. The chain links TRBV2 to TRBJ2-2; possible D gene TRBD2, 6 bases. Germline CDR1 and CDR2: SNHLY and FYNNEI. Trimming took off 6 bases at V and 6 bases at J, with 17 bases between the two ends. The CDR3 has 15 amino acids. The CDR3 DNA reads as TGTGCCAGCAGGGGGGGTGGGAGAGCGGCCGGGGAGCTGTTTTTT. This codes for CASRGGGRAAGELFF.

This chain links TRBV30 with TRBJ1-5, with D possibly matching TRBD1 (5 bases). V shed 2 bases and J shed 6 bases, with 14 bases lying between them. Per the germline V gene, CDR1 is GTSNPN and CDR2 is SVGIG (reference sequence). CDR3 length: 14 residues. The CDR3 DNA sequence: TGTGCCTGGAGTATGAGTGGGGGGGGTCAGCCCCAGCATTTT. This sequence encodes CAWSMSGGGQPQHF.

J is TRBJ1-1 and V is TRBV18; the match to TRBD1 covers 7 bases. CDR3 length: 15 residues. The germline V gene has CDR1 KGHSH and CDR2 LQKENI. Losses at the gene ends were 4 bases for V and 4 bases for J; bases not matched to a gene: 9. DNA for the CDR3: TGTGCCAGCTCACGAATACAGGGGTCGAGCACTGAAGCTTTCTTT. Translating it yields CASSRIQGSSTEAFF.

V gene TRBV4-1 combines with J gene TRBJ2-7; possible D gene TRBD1, 6 bases. The CDR3 is made up of 13 amino acids. Germline values: CDR1 MGHRA, CDR2 YSYEKL. Trimming took off 4 bases at V and 3 bases at J, with 10 bases between the two ends. The CDR3 spells CASSRTGNYEQYF. The CDR3, as DNA: TGCGCCAGCAGCCGAACAGGGAACTACGAGCAGTACTTC.

V and J are TRBV5-1 and TRBJ2-5; 7 bases are shared with TRBD2. The germline CDR1 and CDR2 sequences are SGHRS and YFSETQ. CDR3 length: 17 residues. With V trimmed by 0 bases and J by 0 bases, 8 bases remained unmatched. CDR3 sequence: CASSLVIGLADQETQYF. DNA for the CDR3: TGCGCCAGCAGCTTGGTTATTGGGCTAGCGGACCAAGAGACCCAGTACTTC.

V gene TRBV6-1 combines with J gene TRBJ1-2; D is unclear. Trimming left V 5 bases short and J 6 bases short, with 13 bases between. The CDR3 has 13 amino acids. Germline-derived CDR1 and CDR2 are MNHNS and SASEGT. The CDR3 protein is CASSFDGGNGYTF. As DNA, the CDR3 is TGTGCCAGCAGTTTTGACGGAGGAAATGGCTACACCTTC.

For this clone: Other DNA sequences from this sample encode an identical CDR3 as well. The rearrangement links TRBV19 to TRBJ2-7, with 13 nucleotides matching TRBD2. This CDR3 has 15 amino acids. V shed 5 bases and J 1 base; nucleotides not matched to a gene: 2. Germline V gene data show CDR1 as LNHDA and CDR2 as SQIVND (reference sequence). CDR3 residues: CASSPGLAGSYEQYF. The CDR3 DNA sequence: TGTGCCAGTAGTCCGGGACTAGCGGGATCCTACGAGCAGTACTTC.

The J gene is TRBJ1-2, the V gene TRBV5-1; D is unresolved. The ends were cut back, 1 base at V and 4 bases at J, with 14 bases in the middle. Germline V gene data show CDR1 as SGHRS and CDR2 as YFSETQ. This CDR3 is 15 amino acids long. The CDR3 spells CASSLNGGSAYGYTF. The CDR3 DNA reads TGCGCCAGCAGCTTGAATGGAGGGTCGGCCTATGGCTACACCTTC.

The chain carries TRBV27 and TRBJ2-7; 8 bases map to TRBD1. Germline assignment: CDR1 MNHEY and CDR2 SMNVEV (reference sequence). The CDR3 contains 13 residues. Trimming removed 5 bases from V and 4 bases from J; junction bases left unmatched: 4. The CDR3 region is CASSAGTGYEQYF. CDR3 DNA: TGTGCCAGCAGTGCGGGGACAGGATACGAGCAGTACTTC.

This clone was counted a single time. Other DNA sequences in the same sample also yield this CDR3. This chain uses TRBV27 with TRBJ1-1, with 7 positions matching TRBD1. V was pared by 6 bases and J by 4 bases, with 2 bases of the junction left unmatched. CDR3 length equals 12 residues. The germline gives CDR1 MNHEY, CDR2 SMNVEV (reference sequence). The CDR3 is CASRTGVTEAFF. The CDR3 DNA is TGTGCCAGCAGAACAGGGGTCACTGAAGCTTTCTTT.